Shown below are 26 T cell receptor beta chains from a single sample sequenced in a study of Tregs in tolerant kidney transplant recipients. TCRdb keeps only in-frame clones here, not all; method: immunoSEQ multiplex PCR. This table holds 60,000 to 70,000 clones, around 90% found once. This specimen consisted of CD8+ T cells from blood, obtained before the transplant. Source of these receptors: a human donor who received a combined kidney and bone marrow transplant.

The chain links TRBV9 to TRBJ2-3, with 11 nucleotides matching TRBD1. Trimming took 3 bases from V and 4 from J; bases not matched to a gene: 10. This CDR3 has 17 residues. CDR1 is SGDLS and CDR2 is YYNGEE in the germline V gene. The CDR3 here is CASSGTPDRGPADTQYF. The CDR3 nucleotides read TGTGCCAGCAGCGGAACCCCGGACAGGGGGCCTGCAGATACGCAGTATTTT.

For the CDR3, the DNA is TGTGCCATCAGTGAAGCGGCATATGGCTACACCTTC. This codes for CAISEAAYGYTF. The V gene is TRBV10-3, the J gene TRBJ1-2, with D hard to call. The CDR3 loop spans 12 amino acids. The V end was cut by 3 bases, the J end by 5 bases, with 7 bases between. Germline CDR1 ENHRY, CDR2 SYGVKD.

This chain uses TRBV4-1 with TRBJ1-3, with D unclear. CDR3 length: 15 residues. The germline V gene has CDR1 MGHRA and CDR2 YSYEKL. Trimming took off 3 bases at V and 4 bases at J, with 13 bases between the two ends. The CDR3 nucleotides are TGCGCCAGCAGCCAGTTAGCGACCCGAGGAAACACCATATATTTT. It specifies CASSQLATRGNTIYF.

CDR3 sequence (DNA): TGTGCCAGCAGTTACGATGGGGAGGGCCGCGAGGAGACCCAGTACTTC. Translation: CASSYDGEGREETQYF. V usage is TRBV6-5 and J usage is TRBJ2-5, with 7 positions matching TRBD2. Trimming took 2 bases from V and 5 from J; bases not matched to a gene: 11. The CDR3 is 16 amino acids. The V gene's germline CDR1 is MNHEY and CDR2 SVGAGI.

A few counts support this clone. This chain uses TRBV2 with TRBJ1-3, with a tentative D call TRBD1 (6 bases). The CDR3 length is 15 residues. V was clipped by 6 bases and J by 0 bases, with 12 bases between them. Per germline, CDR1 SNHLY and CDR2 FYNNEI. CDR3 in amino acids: CASSQGPPSGNTIYF. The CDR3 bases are TGTGCCAGCAGCCAGGGGCCTCCCTCTGGAAACACCATATATTTT.

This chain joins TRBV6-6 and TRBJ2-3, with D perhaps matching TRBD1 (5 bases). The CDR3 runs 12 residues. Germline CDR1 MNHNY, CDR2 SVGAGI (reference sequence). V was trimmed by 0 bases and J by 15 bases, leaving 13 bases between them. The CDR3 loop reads CASSYSAQEFYF. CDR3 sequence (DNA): TGTGCCAGCAGTTACTCGGCACAGGAGTTTTATTTT.

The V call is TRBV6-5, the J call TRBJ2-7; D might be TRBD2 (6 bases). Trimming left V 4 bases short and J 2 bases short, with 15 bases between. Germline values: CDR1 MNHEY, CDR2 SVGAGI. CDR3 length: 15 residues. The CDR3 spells CASSSLAEAPYEQYF. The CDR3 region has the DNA TGTGCCAGCAGTTCGTTAGCGGAAGCACCCTACGAGCAGTACTTC.

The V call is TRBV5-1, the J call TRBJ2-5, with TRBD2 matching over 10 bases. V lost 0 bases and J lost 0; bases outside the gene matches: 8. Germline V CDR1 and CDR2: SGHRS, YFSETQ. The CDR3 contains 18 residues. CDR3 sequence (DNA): TGCGCCAGCAGCTTGGAAATAGCGGGGGGAAAGTACCAAGAGACCCAGTACTTC. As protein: CASSLEIAGGKYQETQYF.

DNA for the CDR3: TGTGCCAGCAGCCCCGGGACAGGGGGGAAAAACATTCAGTACTTC. Protein: CASSPGTGGKNIQYF. The rearrangement links TRBV6-5 to TRBJ2-4, with 11 bases fitting TRBD1. Germline CDR1 and CDR2: MNHEY and SVGAGI. The V gene end was trimmed by 6 bases and the J gene end by 4 bases; junction bases not matched to a gene: 5. The length of the CDR3 is 15 residues.

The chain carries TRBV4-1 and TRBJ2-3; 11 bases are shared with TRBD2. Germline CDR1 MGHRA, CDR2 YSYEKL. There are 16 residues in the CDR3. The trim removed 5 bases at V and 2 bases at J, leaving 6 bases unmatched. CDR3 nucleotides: TGCGCCAGCAGCTCATTTAGCGGGAGGGTCACAGATACGCAGTATTTT. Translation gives CASSSFSGRVTDTQYF.

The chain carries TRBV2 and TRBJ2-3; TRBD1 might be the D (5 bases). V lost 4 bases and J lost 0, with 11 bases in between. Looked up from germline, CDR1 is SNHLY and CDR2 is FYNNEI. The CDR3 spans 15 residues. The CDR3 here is CASSATAKSTDTQYF. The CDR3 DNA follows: TGTGCCAGCAGTGCGACAGCCAAAAGCACAGATACGCAGTATTTT.

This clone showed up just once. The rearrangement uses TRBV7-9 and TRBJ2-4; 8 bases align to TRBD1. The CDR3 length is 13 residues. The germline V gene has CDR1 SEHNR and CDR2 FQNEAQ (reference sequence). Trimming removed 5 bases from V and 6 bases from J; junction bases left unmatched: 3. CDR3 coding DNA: TGTGCCAGCAGCCGACAGGGGACAAACATTCAGTACTTC. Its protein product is CASSRQGTNIQYF.

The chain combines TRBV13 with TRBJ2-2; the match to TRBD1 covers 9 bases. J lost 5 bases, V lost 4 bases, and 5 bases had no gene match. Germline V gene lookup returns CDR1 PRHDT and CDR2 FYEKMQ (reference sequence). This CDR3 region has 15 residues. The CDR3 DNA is TGTGCCAGCAGCTGGGGGACAGGGACGACCGGGGAGCTGTTTTTT. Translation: CASSWGTGTTGELFF.

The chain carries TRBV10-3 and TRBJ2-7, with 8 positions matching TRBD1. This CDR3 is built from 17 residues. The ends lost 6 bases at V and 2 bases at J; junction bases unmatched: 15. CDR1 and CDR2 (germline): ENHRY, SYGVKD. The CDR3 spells CAISRVLGQGGAYEQYF. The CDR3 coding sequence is TGTGCCATCAGCCGGGTATTAGGACAGGGTGGGGCCTACGAGCAGTACTTC.

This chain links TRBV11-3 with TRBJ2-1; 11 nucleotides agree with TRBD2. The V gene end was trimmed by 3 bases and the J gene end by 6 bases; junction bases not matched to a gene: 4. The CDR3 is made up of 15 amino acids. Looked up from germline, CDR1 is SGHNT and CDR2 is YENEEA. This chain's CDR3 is CASSFIAGGGNEQFF. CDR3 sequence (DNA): TGTGCCAGCAGCTTTATAGCGGGAGGGGGCAATGAGCAGTTCTTC.

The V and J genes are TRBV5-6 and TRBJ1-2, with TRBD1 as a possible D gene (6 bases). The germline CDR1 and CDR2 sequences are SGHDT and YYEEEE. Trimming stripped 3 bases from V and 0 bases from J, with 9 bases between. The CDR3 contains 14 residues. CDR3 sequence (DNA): TGTGCCAGCAGCTCTGGGGGCACTAACTATGGCTACACCTTC. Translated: CASSSGGTNYGYTF.

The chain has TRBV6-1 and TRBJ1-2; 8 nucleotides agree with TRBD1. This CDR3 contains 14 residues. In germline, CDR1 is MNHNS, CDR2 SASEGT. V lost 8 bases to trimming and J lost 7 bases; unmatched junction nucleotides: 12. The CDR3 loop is CASGQTGERSGYTF. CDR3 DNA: TGTGCCAGCGGTCAGACAGGGGAGAGGAGTGGCTACACCTTC.

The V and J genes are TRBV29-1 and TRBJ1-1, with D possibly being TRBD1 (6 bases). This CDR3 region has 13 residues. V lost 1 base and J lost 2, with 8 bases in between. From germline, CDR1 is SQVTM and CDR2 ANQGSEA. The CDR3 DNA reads TGCAGCGTTGAAGCGGGACATAACACTGAAGCTTTCTTT. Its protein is CSVEAGHNTEAFF.

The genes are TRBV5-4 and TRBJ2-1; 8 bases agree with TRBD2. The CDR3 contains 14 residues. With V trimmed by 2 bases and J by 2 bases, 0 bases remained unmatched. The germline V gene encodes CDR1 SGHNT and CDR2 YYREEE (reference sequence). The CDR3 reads CASSLAGAYNEQFF. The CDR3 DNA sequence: TGTGCCAGCAGCTTAGCGGGGGCCTACAATGAGCAGTTCTTC.

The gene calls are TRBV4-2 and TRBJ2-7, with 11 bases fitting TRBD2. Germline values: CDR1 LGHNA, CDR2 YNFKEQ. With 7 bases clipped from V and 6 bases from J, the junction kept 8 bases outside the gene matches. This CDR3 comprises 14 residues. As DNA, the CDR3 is TGTGCCAGCACATATAGCGGGGGGGATGGCGAGCAGTACTTC. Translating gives CASTYSGGDGEQYF.

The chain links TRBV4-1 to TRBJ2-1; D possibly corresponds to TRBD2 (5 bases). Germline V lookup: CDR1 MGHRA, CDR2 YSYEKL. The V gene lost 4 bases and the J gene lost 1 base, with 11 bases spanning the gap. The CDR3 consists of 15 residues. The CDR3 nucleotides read TGCGCCAGCAGCCGCCTTAGGGAGTCCTACAATGAGCAGTTCTTC. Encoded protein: CASSRLRESYNEQFF.

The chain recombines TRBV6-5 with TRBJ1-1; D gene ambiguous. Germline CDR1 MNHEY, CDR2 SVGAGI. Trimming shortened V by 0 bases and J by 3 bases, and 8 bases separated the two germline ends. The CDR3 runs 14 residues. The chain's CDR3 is CASSYSGGDTEAFF. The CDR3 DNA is TGTGCCAGCAGTTACTCGGGAGGAGACACTGAAGCTTTCTTT.

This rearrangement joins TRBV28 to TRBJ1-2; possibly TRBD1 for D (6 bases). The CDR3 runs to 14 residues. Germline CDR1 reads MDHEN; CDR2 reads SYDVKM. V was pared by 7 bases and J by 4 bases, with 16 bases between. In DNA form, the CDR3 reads TGTGCCAGCACCATGAGGGGGTATCCCTATGGCTACACCTTC. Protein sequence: CASTMRGYPYGYTF.

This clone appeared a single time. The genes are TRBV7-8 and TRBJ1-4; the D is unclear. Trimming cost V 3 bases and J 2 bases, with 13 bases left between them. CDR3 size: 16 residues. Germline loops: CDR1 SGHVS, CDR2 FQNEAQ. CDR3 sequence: CASSFLVGVTNEKLFF. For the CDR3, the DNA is TGTGCCAGCAGCTTTCTAGTCGGGGTGACTAATGAAAAACTGTTTTTT.

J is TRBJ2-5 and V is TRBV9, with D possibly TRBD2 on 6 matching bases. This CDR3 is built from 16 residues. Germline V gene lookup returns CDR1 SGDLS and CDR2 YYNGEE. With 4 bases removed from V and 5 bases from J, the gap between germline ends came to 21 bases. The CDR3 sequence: CASSPTFGGATETQYF. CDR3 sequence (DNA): TGTGCCAGCAGCCCTACCTTCGGGGGAGCGACCGAGACCCAGTACTTC.

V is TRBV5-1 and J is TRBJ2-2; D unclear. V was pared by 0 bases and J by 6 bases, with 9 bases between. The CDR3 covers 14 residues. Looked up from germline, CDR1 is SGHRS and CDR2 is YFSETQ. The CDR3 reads CASSLELVPGELFF. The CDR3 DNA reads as TGCGCCAGCAGCTTGGAACTGGTCCCCGGGGAGCTGTTTTTT.